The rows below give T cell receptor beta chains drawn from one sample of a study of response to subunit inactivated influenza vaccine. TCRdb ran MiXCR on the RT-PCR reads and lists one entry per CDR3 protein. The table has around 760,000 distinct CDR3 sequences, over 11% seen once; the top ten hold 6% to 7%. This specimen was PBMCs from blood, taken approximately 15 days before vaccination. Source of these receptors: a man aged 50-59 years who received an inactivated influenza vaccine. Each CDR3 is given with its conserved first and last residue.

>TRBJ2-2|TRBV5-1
CASSSGQGLTGELFF
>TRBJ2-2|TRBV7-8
CASSWTSRGNTGELFF
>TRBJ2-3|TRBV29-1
CSVGQGFLISTDTQYF
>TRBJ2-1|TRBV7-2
CASSIAGGVEQFF
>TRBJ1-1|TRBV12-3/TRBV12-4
CASSRRQAMNTEAFF
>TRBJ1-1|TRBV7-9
CASSPDGANTEAFF
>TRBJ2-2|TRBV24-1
CATSDLKRGNTGELFF
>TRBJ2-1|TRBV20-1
CSAPSLAGAPGEQFF
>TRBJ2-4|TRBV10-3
CAISESGTWIQYF
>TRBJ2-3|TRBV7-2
CASSLAVARGGFNTQYF
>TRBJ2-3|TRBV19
CASSLRVRDTQYF
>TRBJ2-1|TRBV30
CARSGTGFGNEQFF
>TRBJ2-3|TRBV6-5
CASSYRRRTDTQYF
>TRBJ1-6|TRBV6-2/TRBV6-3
CASSLAGTENSPLHF
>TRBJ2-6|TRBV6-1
CASIQLGGANVLTF
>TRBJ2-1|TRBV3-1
CASSQVRGRDTWFF
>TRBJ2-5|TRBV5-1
CASRGTSDLRETQYF
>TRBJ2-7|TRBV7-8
CASSWNPTGGEYEQYF
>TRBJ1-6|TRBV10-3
CAISTNREEGNSPLHF
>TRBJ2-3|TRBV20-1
CSAGAGGGIDTQYF
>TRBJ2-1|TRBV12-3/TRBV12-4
CASTIGVLSSYNEQFF
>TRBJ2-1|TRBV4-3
CASSQEGGVSYNEQFF
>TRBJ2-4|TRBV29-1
CSVEDREAKNIQYF
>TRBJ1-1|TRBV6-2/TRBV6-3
CASSYLREAFF
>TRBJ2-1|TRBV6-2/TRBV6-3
CASSYPSGRLNYNEQFF
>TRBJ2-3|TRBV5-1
CASSLEAGPDTQYF
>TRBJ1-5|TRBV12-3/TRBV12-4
CASSFEGAQPQHF
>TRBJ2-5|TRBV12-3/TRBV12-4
CASSGRVAGTQYF
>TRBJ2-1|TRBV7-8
CASSLGGSGSWPYNEQFF
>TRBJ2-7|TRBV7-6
CASSFSGTKPHEQYF
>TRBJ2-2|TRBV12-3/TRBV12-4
CASSLGPLTGELFF
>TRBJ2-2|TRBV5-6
CASTTDWGGVLFF
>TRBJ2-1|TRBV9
CASSVASRNEQFF
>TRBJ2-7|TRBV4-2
CASSQAGQGAGYEQYF
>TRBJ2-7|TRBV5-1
CASSGRQGYGEQYF
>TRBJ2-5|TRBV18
CASSSNRVTGETQYF
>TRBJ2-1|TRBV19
CATRQVSSGAYNEQFF
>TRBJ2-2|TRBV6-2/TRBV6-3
CASRPYSLNTGELFF
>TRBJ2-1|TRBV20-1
CSAIKPTSAYNEQFF
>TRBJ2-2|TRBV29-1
CSAQRKRYTGELFF
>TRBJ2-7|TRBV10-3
CAISEETGGFEQYF
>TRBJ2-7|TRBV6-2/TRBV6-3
CASRDPGTTYEQYF
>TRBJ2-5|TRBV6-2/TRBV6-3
CASSSRMGETQYF
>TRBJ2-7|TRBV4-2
CASSQELGQGVYEQYF
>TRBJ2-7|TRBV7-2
CASSLLGQGLGEQYF
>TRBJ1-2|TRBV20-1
CSARGVNSNYGYTF
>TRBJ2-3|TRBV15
CATNVAGTSTDTQYF
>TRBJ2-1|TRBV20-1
CSAHRGANEQFF
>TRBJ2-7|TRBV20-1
CSFRRQGTYEQYF
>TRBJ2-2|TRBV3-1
CASSPPRSGYTGELFF
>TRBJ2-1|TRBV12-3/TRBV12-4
CASSLRRISGAPNEQFF
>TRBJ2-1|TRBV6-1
CASSRAIGTYNEQFF
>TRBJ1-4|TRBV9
CASSTWDRGPTNEKLFF
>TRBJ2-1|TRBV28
CASSLGRGGRNEQFF
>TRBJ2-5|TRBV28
CASSKRTQYF